This record concerns one T cell receptor beta chain sequence. Its cognate antigen is unknown. Time point here: persistent/refractory GD, antithyroid drugs over 5 years with positive TRAb. From PBMCs, RNA was extracted and then used to make the TCR library. This specimen belongs to a study of regulatory T cells in long-lasting Graves disease. CDR3 regions were amplified by Arm-PCR using iRepertoire HTBI primers to build TCR beta libraries. TCRdb independently ran MiXCR on the multiplex PCR reads; one entry per CDR3 protein. The table includes roughly 500,000 distinct CDR3 sequences, about 20% detected once. This CDR3 is 14 amino acids long. Trimming shortened V by 2 bases and J by 6 bases, and 13 bases separated the two germline ends. From germline, CDR1 is MNHEY and CDR2 SVGAGI. Study results and limitations: The researchers studied only peripheral blood, not thyroid tissue.

This clonotype was sampled from a female donor with Graves disease. This specimen consisted of peripheral blood mononuclear cells (PBMCs), obtained when the disease was refractory, from a patient treated with antithyroid drugs. This chain joins TRBV6-5 and TRBJ1-1; no clear D. The CDR3 nucleotides are TGTGCCAGCAGTTACGATCGTGGATGGGCTGAAGCTTTCTTT. Residues: CASSYDRGWAEAFF.